Given below is one T cell receptor (beta chain) in context. This specimen belongs to a study of blood T cell repertoires in COVID-19. For the study at large: Acute and convalescent COVID-19 specimens originated in the United States, Italy and Spain. T cells, B-cell-depleted T cells, or PBMCs supplied cDNA or gDNA.

From germline, CDR1 is LGHNT and CDR2 FRNRAP. The CDR3 loop spans 15 amino acids. Deletions cut 1 base from V and 5 bases from J, with 13 bases between. Original processing methods: Using reference gene primer amplification, nucleated cell counts were estimated. The protocol was immunoSEQ multiplex PCR, while the TCRdb copy is restricted to in-frame clones and leaves out a portion. V and J calls and clone size come straight from that table; D and trimming were deduced from the DNA. The sample lists over 60,000 clones; roughly 87% were seen once. Sequenced material: peripheral blood. This TCR was sampled from a man older than 75 with acute or convalescent COVID-19. The rearrangement uses TRBV12-5 and TRBJ2-3; the D is unclear. The CDR3 loop reads CASGLGRRLGDTQYF. The CDR3, as DNA: TGTGCTAGTGGTTTGGGCCGACGACTCGGAGATACGCAGTATTTT.